This T cell receptor beta chain is from a study of post-analysis software for immune sequencing data. The study's findings and limits: A significant reduction in normalized Chao1 diversity was observed in multiple sclerosis patients versus controls. Same-batch samples co-clustered strongly by F measure.

Unique molecular identifiers were present in the TCR beta cDNA libraries. TCRdb reprocessed the PCR reads via MiXCR and lists one record per CDR3 protein. The table shows 400,000 to 500,000 distinct CDR3 sequences, with over 30% occurring only once. This clonotype was observed a few times. Its antigen is currently unknown. Sequenced input: blood. The TCR was taken from a girl aged 2-10 years with multiple sclerosis.

This chain's CDR3 is CASSPRGLAGNEQFF. The DNA for the CDR3 is TGTGCCAGCAGTCCCCGGGGACTAGCGGGAAATGAGCAGTTCTTC. This sequence joins TRBV12-3 or TRBV12-4 and TRBJ2-1, with 13 bases aligning to TRBD2. The CDR3 extends over 15 amino acids. With V trimmed by 5 bases and J by 7 bases, 5 bases remained unmatched.